This TCR beta chain originates from a study of blood T cell repertoires in COVID-19. Losses at the gene ends were 6 bases for V and 5 bases for J; bases not matched to a gene: 6. CDR1 is GTSNPN and CDR2 is SVGIG in the germline V gene (reference sequence). This CDR3 has 14 amino acids. Measured with immunoSEQ multiplex PCR; TCRdb has only the in-frame clones, and not every one. The table lists over 70,000 clones, 80% to 90% of them singletons. The sequencing sample was made of peripheral blood. The J gene is TRBJ2-3, the V gene TRBV30; TRBD2 agrees at 12 bases. The TCR was taken from a human donor in a cohort sampled during active COVID-19. The CDR3 here is CACRLAGAVDTQYF. The CDR3 DNA reads TGTGCCTGCAGACTAGCGGGAGCGGTAGATACGCAGTATTTT. The full variable domain, with the rest looked up from reference TRBV30 and TRBJ2-3, is SQTIHQWPATLVQPVGSPLSLECTVEGTSNPNLYWYRQAAGRGLQLLFYSVGIGQISSEVPQNLSASRPQDRQFILSSKKLLLSDSGFYLCACRLAGAVDTQYFGPGTRLTVL.